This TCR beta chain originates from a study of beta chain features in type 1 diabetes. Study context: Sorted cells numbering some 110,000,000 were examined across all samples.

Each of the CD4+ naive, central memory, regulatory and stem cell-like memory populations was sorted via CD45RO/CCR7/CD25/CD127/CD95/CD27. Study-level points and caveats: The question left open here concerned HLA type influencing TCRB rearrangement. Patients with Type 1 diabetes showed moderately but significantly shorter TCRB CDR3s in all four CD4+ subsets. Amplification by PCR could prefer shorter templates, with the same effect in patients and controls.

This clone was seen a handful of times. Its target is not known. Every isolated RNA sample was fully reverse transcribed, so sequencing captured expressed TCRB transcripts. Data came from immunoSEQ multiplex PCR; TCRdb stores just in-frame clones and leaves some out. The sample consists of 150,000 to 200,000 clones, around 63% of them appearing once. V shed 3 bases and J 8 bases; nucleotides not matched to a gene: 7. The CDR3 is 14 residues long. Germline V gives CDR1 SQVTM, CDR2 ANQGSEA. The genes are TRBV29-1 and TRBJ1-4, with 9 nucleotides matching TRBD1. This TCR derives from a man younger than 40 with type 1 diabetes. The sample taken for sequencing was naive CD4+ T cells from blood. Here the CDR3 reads CSVEGTGKSEKLFF. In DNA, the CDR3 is TGCAGCGTTGAGGGGACAGGGAAGAGCGAAAAACTGTTTTTT.